Below are 32 T cell receptor beta chains sequenced from a single sample in a study of sequential checkpoint blockade in melanoma. The data were produced by immunoSEQ multiplex PCR, yet TCRdb's version contains in-frame clones alone and is incomplete. The repertoire holds around 18,000 clones, with roughly two thirds as singletons. Treatment denoted: randomized to nivolumab then ipilimumab (arm A) or the reverse (arm B). The sample here was CD8+ T cells sorted from blood (inferred from file names), taken from a patient given nivolumab and ipilimumab in sequence. The receptors originated from a human donor with melanoma.

This clone is medium-sized within its sample. Distinct nucleotide sequences in the sample also encode this CDR3. The rearrangement uses TRBV7-6 and TRBJ2-7, with 8 bases lining up with TRBD1. Germline V CDR1 and CDR2: SGHVS, FNYEAQ. The junction had 3 bases not matched to a gene; V was cut back by 3 bases and J by 2 bases. The CDR3 totals 14 residues. In DNA form, the CDR3 reads TGTGCCAGCAGCTTCGGGACAGGCACCTACGAGCAGTACTTC. Translated, it gives CASSFGTGTYEQYF.

The chain uses TRBV28 and TRBJ2-7, with a weak D call TRBD1 (6 bases). The length of the CDR3 is 16 residues. Germline CDR1 is MDHEN and CDR2 is SYDVKM. Trimming took 6 bases from V and 2 from J, leaving 20 bases between them. The CDR3 sequence: CASSHPLLGQTYEQYF. CDR3 nucleotide sequence: TGTGCCAGCAGCCACCCTCTCTTGGGACAAACCTACGAGCAGTACTTC.

The gene calls are TRBV27 and TRBJ2-1, with TRBD1 matching over 8 bases. V lost 8 bases, J lost 5 bases, and 5 bases stayed unmatched. The CDR3 length is 13 residues. The germline V gene has CDR1 MNHEY and CDR2 SMNVEV (reference sequence). CDR3 DNA: TGTGCCAGCGGTCGGACAGGGCACAATGAGCAGTTCTTC. Amino acid sequence: CASGRTGHNEQFF.

The CDR3 DNA sequence: TGTGCCAGCAGTGGAAGCGGGGAAACTGAAGCTTTCTTT. Translation gives CASSGSGETEAFF. The genes are TRBV25-1 and TRBJ1-1, with unresolved D. CDR3 length: 13 residues. Germline CDR1 is MGHDK and CDR2 is SYGVNS. V shed 4 bases and J shed 5 bases, with 11 bases lying between them.

The sample holds one count of this clone. This chain links TRBV4-1 with TRBJ2-1; the match to TRBD2 covers 12 bases. This CDR3 is built from 15 residues. Germline V gives CDR1 MGHRA, CDR2 YSYEKL. Trimming cost V 4 bases and J 3 bases; bases outside gene matches: 1. The CDR3: CASSPGLAGYNEQFF. CDR3 in DNA: TGCGCCAGCAGCCCGGGACTAGCGGGCTACAATGAGCAGTTCTTC.

The chain links TRBV7-3 to TRBJ2-1, with D perhaps matching TRBD2 (6 bases). The V gene lost 6 bases and the J gene lost 9 bases, with 24 bases spanning the gap. CDR3 size: 16 residues. Looked up from germline, CDR1 is SGHTA and CDR2 is FQGTGA. CDR3 DNA: TGTGCCAGCAGACATACGGTGGGACTGGATAAGGGTGAGCAGTTCTTC. Protein: CASRHTVGLDKGEQFF.

The chain has TRBV9 and TRBJ1-3; D perhaps matches TRBD1 (5 bases). Trimming shortened V by 0 bases and J by 0 bases, and 10 bases separated the two germline ends. The germline gives CDR1 SGDLS, CDR2 YYNGEE. The CDR3 loop spans 16 amino acids. In DNA, the CDR3 is TGTGCCAGCAGCGTAGCATCGGGGGGCTCTGGAAACACCATATATTTT. Encoded protein: CASSVASGGSGNTIYF.

The chain uses TRBV4-3 and TRBJ2-1, with TRBD1 as a possible D gene (6 bases). CDR3 length: 15 residues. Germline V gene sequence: CDR1 LGHNA, CDR2 YSLEER. V was cut by 3 bases and J by 6 bases, with 15 bases left in between. The CDR3 is CASSQSSRGGNEQFF. The CDR3 DNA reads as TGCGCCAGCAGCCAGAGCTCCAGGGGTGGCAATGAGCAGTTCTTC.

The sample holds one count of this clone. The chain couples TRBV5-1 to TRBJ1-2, with 7 positions matching TRBD1. Germline V CDR1 and CDR2: SGHRS, YFSETQ. The V gene end was trimmed by 0 bases and the J gene end by 7 bases; junction bases not matched to a gene: 6. CDR3 length: 14 amino acids. As DNA, the CDR3 is TGCGCCAGCAGCTTGGTGACAGGGAAGGGTGGCTACACCTTC. Its translation: CASSLVTGKGGYTF.

This clone was found once. J is TRBJ2-3 and V is TRBV19; D call uncertain. CDR3 size: 14 residues. Deletions cut 3 bases from V and 6 bases from J, with 13 bases between. Looked up from germline, CDR1 is LNHDA and CDR2 is SQIVND (reference sequence). In DNA, the CDR3 is TGTGCCAGTAGTATCACAATATCGATGGATACGCAGTATTTT. Its protein product is CASSITISMDTQYF.

The V and J genes are TRBV6-4 and TRBJ2-2; 11 nucleotides agree with TRBD2. The V and J ends lost 3 bases and 4 bases, in that order; junction bases with no gene match: 1. This CDR3 has 15 amino acids. CDR1 is MRHNA and CDR2 is SNTAGT in the germline V gene. This chain's CDR3 is CASSELAGVTGELFF. CDR3 in DNA: TGTGCCAGCAGTGAACTAGCGGGAGTCACCGGGGAGCTGTTTTTT.

The chain joins TRBV5-1 to TRBJ2-7; D perhaps matches TRBD2 (6 bases). Between the trimmed V and J ends, which lost 4 bases and 3 bases, there was a span of 17 bases. Per the germline V gene, CDR1 is SGHRS and CDR2 is YFSETQ. The CDR3 covers 15 residues. CDR3 residues: CASSVWTGDGYEQYF. The CDR3 DNA reads TGCGCCAGCAGCGTATGGACGGGAGACGGCTACGAGCAGTACTTC.

This rearrangement joins TRBV4-1 to TRBJ1-5, with a tentative D call TRBD1 (6 bases). The CDR3 runs 15 residues. V dropped 5 bases and J dropped 6 bases, with 17 bases sitting between them. The V gene's germline CDR1 is MGHRA and CDR2 YSYEKL. The CDR3 sequence is CASSKGGETSQPQHF. The CDR3 DNA follows: TGCGCCAGCAGCAAAGGGGGGGAAACGAGTCAGCCCCAGCATTTT.

The rearrangement joins TRBV13 to TRBJ1-2, with D possibly matching TRBD1 (5 bases). V was trimmed by 3 bases and J by 5 bases, leaving 13 bases between them. Germline V gene data show CDR1 as PRHDT and CDR2 as FYEKMQ (reference sequence). This CDR3 is built from 14 residues. CDR3 region: CASSFRQSFYGYTF. The CDR3 bases are TGTGCCAGCAGCTTTAGACAGTCTTTTTATGGCTACACCTTC.

The chain combines TRBV28 with TRBJ2-1; D might be TRBD2 (5 bases). Germline CDR1 is MDHEN and CDR2 is SYDVKM. Trimming left V 2 bases short and J 7 bases short, with 15 bases between. There are 15 residues in the CDR3. DNA for the CDR3: TGTGCCAGCAGTTTAGAGGGATCCTCTCGGAATGAGCAGTTCTTC. Its protein product is CASSLEGSSRNEQFF.

This chain connects TRBV7-2 to TRBJ2-7; 8 bases fit TRBD1. With 3 bases clipped from V and 4 bases from J, the junction kept 14 bases outside the gene matches. CDR1 and CDR2 from the germline V gene are SGHTA and FQGNSA. There are 17 residues in the CDR3. CDR3 DNA sequence: TGTGCCAGCAGCTTGTCTCTTACCGGGACAGGACTTTACGAGCAGTACTTC. Protein sequence: CASSLSLTGTGLYEQYF. Using reference TRBV7-2 and TRBJ2-7 for the parts outside the CDR3, the full variable domain is GAGVSQSPSNKVTEKGKDVELRCDPISGHTALYWYRQSLGQGLEFLIYFQGNSAPDKSGLPSDRFSAERTGGSVSTLTIQRTQQEDSAVYLCASSLSLTGTGLYEQYFGPGTRLTVT.

The chain recombines TRBV27 with TRBJ2-7; 8 nucleotides match TRBD1. The junction had 8 bases not matched to a gene; V was cut back by 1 base and J by 3 bases. The CDR3 spans 16 residues. Germline CDR1 MNHEY, CDR2 SMNVEV (reference sequence). The CDR3 DNA is TGTGCCAGCAGTTTATACGGCGGGACAGGTCTCTACGAGCAGTACTTC. Its protein product is CASSLYGGTGLYEQYF.

The gene calls are TRBV27 and TRBJ2-7, with TRBD1 matching over 11 bases. This CDR3 is 16 amino acids long. The V segment lost 2 bases and the J segment 6 bases; nucleotides outside the gene matches: 9. The germline gives CDR1 MNHEY, CDR2 SMNVEV (reference sequence). CDR3: CASSLLLGTGGTEQYF. CDR3 DNA sequence: TGTGCCAGCAGTTTACTACTCGGGACAGGGGGTACCGAGCAGTACTTC.

This clone was counted a few times. The J gene is TRBJ1-1, the V gene TRBV7-2; unclear D gene. There are 13 residues in the CDR3. Per the germline V gene, CDR1 is SGHTA and CDR2 is FQGNSA. V lost 0 bases to trimming and J lost 7 bases, with 9 bases between them. The CDR3 reads CASSLAGIFEAFF. Written as DNA, the CDR3 is TGTGCCAGCAGCTTAGCCGGGATATTTGAAGCTTTCTTT.

This clone occurred a few times. The chain uses TRBV7-9 and TRBJ2-7, with 8 bases fitting TRBD1. Looked up from germline, CDR1 is SEHNR and CDR2 is FQNEAQ (reference sequence). The V and J ends lost 5 bases and 0 bases, in that order; junction bases with no gene match: 6. The CDR3 runs to 15 residues. CDR3 sequence (DNA): TGTGCCAGCAGCCCAACAGGGGGTAGCTCCTACGAGCAGTACTTC. Translating it yields CASSPTGGSSYEQYF.

The chain combines TRBV5-4 with TRBJ2-2; 8 nucleotides align to TRBD2. The V gene's germline CDR1 is SGHNT and CDR2 YYREEE (reference sequence). This CDR3 region has 16 residues. The V segment lost 1 base and the J segment 2 bases; nucleotides outside the gene matches: 4. The CDR3 region has the DNA TGTGCCAGCAGCTTGAGCAGCGGGGGAAACACCGGGGAGCTGTTTTTT. Residues: CASSLSSGGNTGELFF. The variable domain in full, completed from reference TRBV5-4 and TRBJ2-2, reads ETGVTQSPTHLIKTRGQQVTLRCSSQSGHNTVSWYQQALGQGPQFIFQYYREEENGRGNFPPRFSGLQFPNYSSELNVNALELDDSALYLCASSLSSGGNTGELFFGEGSRLTVL.

The chain employs TRBV4-1 and TRBJ2-4; D possibly corresponds to TRBD2 (5 bases). The ends were cut back, 0 bases at V and 0 bases at J, with 12 bases in the middle. Per the germline V gene, CDR1 is MGHRA and CDR2 is YSYEKL. The CDR3 contains 17 residues. The CDR3 nucleotides read TGCGCCAGCAGCCAAGATAAGGACGGAGGAGCCAAAAACATTCAGTACTTC. Encoded protein: CASSQDKDGGAKNIQYF.

This clone has just a few counts. The gene calls are TRBV4-1 and TRBJ2-7; D is ambiguous. Germline V CDR1 and CDR2: MGHRA, YSYEKL. The length of the CDR3 is 15 residues. With 1 base removed from V and 0 bases from J, the gap between germline ends came to 10 bases. CDR3 protein: CASSQAVVSSYEQYF. The CDR3, as DNA: TGCGCCAGCAGCCAAGCTGTAGTGTCCTCCTACGAGCAGTACTTC.

The chain has TRBV15 and TRBJ1-1, with 8 bases lining up with TRBD1. The CDR3 has 15 amino acids. V lost 0 bases and J lost 10; bases outside the gene matches: 10. CDR1 and CDR2 from the germline V gene are LNHNV and YYDKDF (reference sequence). CDR3 in DNA: TGTGCCACCAGCAGAGATCGAGGGCAGGGGGCCGGAGCTTTCTTT. This codes for CATSRDRGQGAGAFF.

V and J are TRBV2 and TRBJ2-1; unclear D gene. V dropped 6 bases and J dropped 9 bases, with 12 bases sitting between them. Germline values: CDR1 SNHLY, CDR2 FYNNEI. The CDR3 runs to 12 residues. The CDR3 DNA reads TGTGCCAGCAGCCTACAGAGTCCTGAGCAGTTCTTC. This translates into CASSLQSPEQFF. Full variable domain (rest looked up from reference TRBV2 and TRBJ2-1): EPEVTQTPSHQVTQMGQEVILRCVPISNHLYFYWYRQILGQKVEFLVSFYNNEISEKSEIFDDQFSVERPDGSNFTLKIRSTKLEDSAMYFCASSLQSPEQFFGPGTRLTVL.

V and J are TRBV6-5 and TRBJ2-7, with TRBD1 as a possible D gene (6 bases). CDR3 size: 14 residues. Germline V gives CDR1 MNHEY, CDR2 SVGAGI. V lost 2 bases to trimming and J lost 0 bases, with 8 bases between them. In DNA, the CDR3 is TGTGCCAGCAGTTACGAGGACAGCTCCTACGAGCAGTACTTC. Translated, it gives CASSYEDSSYEQYF.

This clone was seen once. The rearrangement uses TRBV5-6 and TRBJ2-3, with D possibly TRBD1 on 5 matching bases. Germline V gene lookup returns CDR1 SGHDT and CDR2 YYEEEE. The V end was cut by 4 bases, the J end by 6 bases, with 12 bases between. CDR3 length equals 13 residues. This chain's CDR3 is CASSEDTADTQYF. The CDR3 DNA is TGTGCCAGCAGCGAGGACACCGCGGATACGCAGTATTTT.

This chain joins TRBV27 and TRBJ2-3; 8 positions agree with TRBD2. After removal of 6 bases from V and 4 bases from J, the junction contained 3 bases not matched to a gene. This CDR3 region has 13 residues. CDR1 and CDR2 from the germline V gene are MNHEY and SMNVEV (reference sequence). The CDR3 spells CASSRGGPDTQYF. The DNA of the CDR3 is TGTGCCAGCAGCCGGGGGGGGCCAGATACGCAGTATTTT.

V is TRBV27 and J is TRBJ1-3; TRBD1 matches 11 bases. Germline assignment: CDR1 MNHEY and CDR2 SMNVEV (reference sequence). CDR3 size: 18 residues. Trimming took 5 bases from V and 3 from J; bases not matched to a gene: 12. Here the CDR3 DNA reads TGTGCCAGCAGTCCATGGACAGGGGGCCCCTCGGGTGGAAACACCATATATTTT. Amino acids: CASSPWTGGPSGGNTIYF.

CDR3 nucleotides: TGTGCCAGCAGCCCCCCCGGGTCTGGGGCCAACGTCCTGACTTTC. Translated, it gives CASSPPGSGANVLTF. The chain combines TRBV11-2 with TRBJ2-6; D gene unclear. CDR3 length: 15 amino acids. V was shortened by 5 bases and J by 1 base, with 9 bases between the two germline ends. Germline V lookup: CDR1 SGHAT, CDR2 FQNNGV.

This chain uses TRBV19 with TRBJ1-5; tentatively, D is TRBD1 (5 bases). The CDR3 loop spans 15 amino acids. Germline V gene lookup returns CDR1 LNHDA and CDR2 SQIVND (reference sequence). The germline V and J ends were trimmed by 4 bases and 9 bases, with 19 bases remaining between them. CDR3 residues: CASSTWGGDGRPQHF. As DNA, the CDR3 is TGTGCCAGTAGTACCTGGGGGGGGGATGGCCGGCCCCAGCATTTT. The variable domain in full, with the rest retrieved from reference TRBV19 and TRBJ1-5, is DGGITQSPKYLFRKEGQNVTLSCEQNLNHDAMYWYRQDPGQGLRLIYYSQIVNDFQKGDIAEGYSVSREKKESFPLTVTSAQKNPTAFYLCASSTWGGDGRPQHFGDGTRLSIL.

The genes are TRBV28 and TRBJ2-2, with 7 bases lining up with TRBD1. J gave up 4 bases and V 5 bases, and 7 bases lay outside the gene matches. The CDR3 consists of 15 residues. The germline gives CDR1 MDHEN, CDR2 SYDVKM. DNA of the CDR3: TGTGCCAGCAGTATGAGACAGGGTGGCACCGGGGAGCTGTTTTTT. Translation: CASSMRQGGTGELFF. The whole variable domain, filled in from reference TRBV28 and TRBJ2-2, reads DVKVTQSSRYLVKRTGEKVFLECVQDMDHENMFWYRQDPGLGLRLIYFSYDVKMKEKGDIPEGYSVSREKKERFSLILESASTNQTSMYLCASSMRQGGTGELFFGEGSRLTVL.